This T cell receptor (beta chain) was sequenced in a study of cytomegalovirus exposure and HLA in healthy donors. The study, taken as a whole, reports: Equally common other TCR beta chains were less clonally expanded than HLA-associated ones, a later analysis found. The authors later found most CMV-associated TCR beta chains appeared HLA-restricted. Later analysis demonstrated an association between a missense DCLRE1C variant and TCR beta V- and J-gene trimming.

This clone occurred a few times. The antigen remains undetermined. Among the donors, all were healthy bone marrow donors. The CDR3 is 14 residues long. Germline V CDR1 and CDR2: SGHTA, FQGTGA. The V end was cut by 1 base, the J end by 6 bases, with 12 bases between. Primers included in the PCR were 60 Vbeta and 13 Jbeta primers. Clones were sequenced by immunoSEQ multiplex PCR, and TCRdb holds only the in-frame ones, with some missing. The sample lists more than 95,000 clones; 64% were seen once. The V gene is TRBV7-3, the J gene TRBJ1-1; D not certain. The specimen was PBMCs. The TCR comes from a man aged 55 to 70 in good health and CMV-seronegative. CDR3 amino acids: CASSLIRGVAEAFF. CDR3 DNA sequence: TGTGCCAGCAGCTTAATCCGGGGAGTTGCTGAAGCTTTCTTT. The variable domain in full, completed from reference TRBV7-3 and TRBJ1-1, reads GAGVSQTPSNKVTEKGKYVELRCDPISGHTALYWYRQSLGQGPEFLIYFQGTGAADDSGLPNDRFFAVRPEGSVSTLKIQRTERGDSAVYLCASSLIRGVAEAFFGQGTRLTVV.